The TCR beta chain described here comes from a study of T cell changes during pregnancy in multiple sclerosis. Some clones are missing from TCRdb's copy, which holds only in-frame ones; the method was immunoSEQ multiplex PCR. The data show 100,000 or so clones, about 92% seen once. CDR1 is SGDLS, CDR2 YYNGEE, per germline. The CDR3 loop spans 15 amino acids. With V trimmed by 2 bases and J by 7 bases, 9 bases remained unmatched. The source material was peripheral blood, sampled in the second trimester of pregnancy. The chain recombines TRBV9 with TRBJ2-1; 7 bases agree with TRBD2. The origin of this receptor is a female donor with multiple sclerosis, enrolled in a pregnancy study. CDR3 in amino acids: CASSVSSGLGNEQFF. For the CDR3, the DNA is TGTGCCAGCAGCGTTTCTAGCGGCCTAGGGAATGAGCAGTTCTTC.